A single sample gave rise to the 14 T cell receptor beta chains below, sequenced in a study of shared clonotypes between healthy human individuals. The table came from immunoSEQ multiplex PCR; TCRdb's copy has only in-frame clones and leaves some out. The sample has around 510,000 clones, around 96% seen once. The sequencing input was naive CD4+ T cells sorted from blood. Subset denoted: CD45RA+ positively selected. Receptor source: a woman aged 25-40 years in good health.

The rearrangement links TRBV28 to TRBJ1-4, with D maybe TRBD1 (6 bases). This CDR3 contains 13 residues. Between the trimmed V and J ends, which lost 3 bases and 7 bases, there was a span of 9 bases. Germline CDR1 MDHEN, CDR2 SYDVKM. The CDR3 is CASSLQGIEKLFF. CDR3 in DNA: TGTGCCAGCAGTTTGCAGGGGATTGAAAAACTGTTTTTT.

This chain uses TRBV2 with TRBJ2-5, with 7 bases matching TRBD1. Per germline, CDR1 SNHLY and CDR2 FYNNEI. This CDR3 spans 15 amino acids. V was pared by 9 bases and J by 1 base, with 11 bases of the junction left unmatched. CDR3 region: CARAIPRGFQETQYF. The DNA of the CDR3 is TGTGCCAGAGCAATTCCCAGGGGGTTCCAAGAGACCCAGTACTTC.

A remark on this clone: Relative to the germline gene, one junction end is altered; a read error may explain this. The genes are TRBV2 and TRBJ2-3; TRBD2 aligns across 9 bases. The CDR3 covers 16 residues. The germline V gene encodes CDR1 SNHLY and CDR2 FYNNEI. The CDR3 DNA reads TGTGCCAGCAGTGATCTTCCAGCGGGAGGCACAAATACGCAGTATTTT. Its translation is CASSDLPAGGTNTQYF. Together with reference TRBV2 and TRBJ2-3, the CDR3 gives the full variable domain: EPEVTQTPSHQVTQMGQEVILRCVPISNHLYFYWYRQILGQKVEFLVSFYNNEISEKSEIFDDQFSVERPDGSNFTLKIRSTKLEDSAMYFCASSDLPAGGTNTQYFGPGTRLTVL.

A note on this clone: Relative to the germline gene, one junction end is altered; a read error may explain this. For the CDR3, the DNA is TGTGCCAGCAGTCGATCGACCCCGCTCTTC. As protein: CASSRSTPLF. The rearrangement joins TRBV6-1 to TRBJ2-1, with D unresolved. The CDR3 is made up of 10 amino acids. CDR1 and CDR2 from the germline V gene are MNHNS and SASEGT.

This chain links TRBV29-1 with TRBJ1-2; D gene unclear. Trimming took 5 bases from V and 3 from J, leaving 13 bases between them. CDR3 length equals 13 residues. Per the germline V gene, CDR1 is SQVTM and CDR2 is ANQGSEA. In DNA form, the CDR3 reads TGCAGCGTTAAAAGGACGGGAGACTATGGCTACACCTTC. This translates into CSVKRTGDYGYTF.

The CDR3 DNA reads TGTGCCAGCAGCGTAGGAATTGCGCTAGCGGGAAACCAAGAGACCCAGTACTTC. Translating gives CASSVGIALAGNQETQYF. The gene calls are TRBV9 and TRBJ2-5; 9 nucleotides agree with TRBD2. V was clipped by 0 bases and J by 0 bases; unmatched bases: 9. This CDR3 has 18 amino acids. Germline V gene data show CDR1 as SGDLS and CDR2 as YYNGEE.

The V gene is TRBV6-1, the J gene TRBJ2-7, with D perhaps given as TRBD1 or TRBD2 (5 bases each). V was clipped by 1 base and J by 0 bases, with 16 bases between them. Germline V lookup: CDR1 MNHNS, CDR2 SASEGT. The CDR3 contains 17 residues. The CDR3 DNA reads TGTGCCAGCAGTGAAGAATATGGGACGGCGAGCTCCTACGAGCAGTACTTC. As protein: CASSEEYGTASSYEQYF.

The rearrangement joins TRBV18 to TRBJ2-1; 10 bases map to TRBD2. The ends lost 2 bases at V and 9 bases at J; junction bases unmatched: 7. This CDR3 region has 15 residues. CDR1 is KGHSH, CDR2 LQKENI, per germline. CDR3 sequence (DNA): TGTGCCAGCTCACCATCTAGCGGGAGCGTTAGTGAGCAGTTCTTC. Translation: CASSPSSGSVSEQFF.

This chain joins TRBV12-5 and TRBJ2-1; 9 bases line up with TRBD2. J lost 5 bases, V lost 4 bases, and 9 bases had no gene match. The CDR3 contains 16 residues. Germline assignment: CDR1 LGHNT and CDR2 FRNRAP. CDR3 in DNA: TGTGCTAGTGGTTCAATAGCGGGAGAGAGAAACAATGAGCAGTTCTTC. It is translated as CASGSIAGERNNEQFF.

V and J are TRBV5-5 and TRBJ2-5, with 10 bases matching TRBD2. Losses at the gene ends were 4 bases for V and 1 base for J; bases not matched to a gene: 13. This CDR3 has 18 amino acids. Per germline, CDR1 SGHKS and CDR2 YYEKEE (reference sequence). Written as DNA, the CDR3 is TGTGCCAGCAGCCCCAATGCCGGACTAGCGGAGCCCCAAGAGACCCAGTACTTC. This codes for CASSPNAGLAEPQETQYF.

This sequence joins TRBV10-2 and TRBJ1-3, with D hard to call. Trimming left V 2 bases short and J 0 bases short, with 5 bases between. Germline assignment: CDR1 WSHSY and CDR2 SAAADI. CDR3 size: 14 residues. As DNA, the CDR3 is TGCGCCAGCAGTGAGGTGGGCTCTGGAAACACCATATATTTT. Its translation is CASSEVGSGNTIYF.

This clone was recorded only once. The CDR3 nucleotides are TGTGCCAGCAGCTTAGTAGGGTCCACTAATGAAAAACTGTTTTTT. The encoded protein is CASSLVGSTNEKLFF. The rearrangement links TRBV7-9 to TRBJ1-4; D gene ambiguous. This CDR3 has 15 amino acids. V was cut by 1 base and J by 2 bases, with 8 bases left in between. From germline, CDR1 is SEHNR and CDR2 FQNEAQ (reference sequence).

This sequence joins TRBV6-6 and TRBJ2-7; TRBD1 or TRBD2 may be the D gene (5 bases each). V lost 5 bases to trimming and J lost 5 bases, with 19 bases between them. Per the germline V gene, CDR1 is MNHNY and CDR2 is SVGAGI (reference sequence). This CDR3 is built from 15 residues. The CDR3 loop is CASSPSGTPGNEQYF. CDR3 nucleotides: TGTGCCAGCAGTCCCTCCGGGACCCCGGGGAACGAGCAGTACTTC.

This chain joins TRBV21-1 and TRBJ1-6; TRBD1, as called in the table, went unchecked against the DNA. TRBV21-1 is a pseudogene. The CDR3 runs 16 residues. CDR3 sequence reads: CASSKGGPRLGSPLHF. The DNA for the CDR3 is TGTGCCAGCAGCAAAGGGGGCCCACGGTTGGGATCACCCCTCCACTTT.